This T cell receptor beta chain was captured by sequencing in a study of cytomegalovirus exposure and HLA in healthy donors. Study-wide findings and caveats: In a later analysis, the majority of CMV-associated beta chains seemingly showed HLA restriction. The study assumed roughly uniform donor sequencing depth for presence/absence analyses. There were reportedly fewer N-insertions in an Asian-associated ancestry cluster than the approximately 670-donor mean, in a later analysis.

V lost 1 base and J lost 6; bases outside the gene matches: 14. This CDR3 spans 18 amino acids. Germline CDR1 reads SGHVS; CDR2 reads FQNEAQ. A word on this clone: Its antigen is not identified.

PCR used 60 Vbeta primers and 13 Jbeta primers. Under the authors' procedure: In a later analysis, about 9.9 million of 60 million to 80 million unique beta chains occurred in at least two donors. The repertoire was sequenced with immunoSEQ multiplex PCR; TCRdb's copy has only in-frame clones and lacks some. The DNA gave D and trimming, while V, J and clone size come from that table. The sample contains roughly 98,000 clones, about 74% of which appear only once. Sequenced sample: PBMCs. The V gene is TRBV7-8, the J gene TRBJ2-3; 9 bases align to TRBD2. The TCR was taken from a female donor in good health and CMV-seronegative. The DNA for the CDR3 is TGTGCCAGCAGCTTAGGCTTGGGGCGGGGGGGCGTTACGGATACGCAGTATTTT. It codes for CASSLGLGRGGVTDTQYF.